Detailed here is one TCR beta chain. Its antigen target is currently unknown. One base away there is no much larger clone; base qualities are not given. The data were taken from a study of shared clonotypes between healthy human individuals (dated by TCRdb to 2018 to 2020). Turning to the overall study: The cohort included three men and two women between 18 and 49 years of age. For each donor, CD4 naive and CD4 memory were each run on three plates, CD8 naive on two plates, and CD8 memory on one plate. Blood TCR repertoires of roughly five healthy adults were deeply sequenced to estimate repertoire size and the extent of clonotype sharing between individuals. Libraries were prepared and TCR repertoires were sequenced by different laboratories using diverse techniques, in order to increase sequencing depth and limit assay-specific biases. Leukapheresis yielded between about 0.85 and 9 billion PBMCs per donor.

The V and J ends are trimmed by 4 bases and 2 bases, leaving 10 bases between them. From the cysteine up to the phenylalanine, the CDR3 has a length of 14 residues. CDR3 DNA only is kept here, 42 bases in frame from base 1. Reading the germline V gene gives CDR1 MDHEN and CDR2 SYDVKM. For the CD8 naive samples, CD45RO-negative cells were positively selected for CCR7, yielding a CD45RA+CCR7+ population from which TemRA cells were excluded. The donors were healthy, HIV-negative adults with no recently reported acute infections or vaccinations. Only Caucasian adults living in Nashville, Tennessee, USA were represented among the donors. After blood collection by leukapheresis, PBMCs were isolated using Ficoll-Histopaque density gradient centrifugation and then cryopreserved in the vapor phase of liquid nitrogen. Analytical flow cytometry was used to check the purity and quantity of every magnetically sorted T cell population. From each sorted fraction, genomic DNA was isolated and quantified by UV absorbance on a Nanodrop 2000c.

What the research found in general, with its limitations: Based on pairwise subsampling, the degree of clonotype sharing among donors was expected to be affected by sequencing depth. Sampling was restricted to blood, and TCR repertoires in tissues likely differ from the TCR repertoires found in blood. Across a few donors, around 5% of naive CD4, around 3.3% of naive CD8, approximately 2.5% of memory CD4, and 0.4% to 0.45% of memory CD8 clonotypes were shared. Larger estimated clonotype richness was generally found for naive subsets than for memory subsets. Because the study included only a small number of donors, the genetic and exposure-history diversity represented was limited. Incomplete sequencing was indicated by rarefaction of sorted-subset datasets, despite the large sequencing depth. Higher generation probabilities were observed for clonotypes shared by all four sorted-subset donors than for non-shared clonotypes.

Using the deep immunoSEQ assay, multiplex PCR amplified TCR CDR3 regions from genomic DNA. Genomic DNA extracted from each cell subset was distributed evenly over all wells of several immunoSEQ 96-well plates, and each plate served as one replicate. Each replicate PCR for sorted subsets received around 210 ng genomic DNA, equal to about 29,000 T cell genomes. The purified libraries were quantified using a Qubit 3.0 fluorometer, sized with a Bioanalyzer 2100, and then quantified again using the KAPA Library Quantification kit. A separate single-read 150-cycle Illumina NextSeq 550 flow cell was used to sequence each immunoSEQ 96-well plate. Per the source publication's procedure: Because the immunoSEQ output included only junctional sequences and no quality scores, the filtering could not be the same as the filtering used for full-length reads. Sequences were annotated with PyIR, a Python wrapper for IgBLAST v1.9, and V/J genes and CDR3 were assigned using IMGT germline references. Any read was removed if the V/J assignment was weak (E-value above 1e-6), the CDR3 was missing, or the read contained stop codons, out-of-frame junctions, or ambiguous translated residues. V3J clonotypes were defined as sequences sharing the same inferred V gene, J gene, and CDR3 amino acid sequence. Percentage overlap between repertoires was computed as shared unique clonotypes divided by the size of the smaller repertoire. RTK rarefaction, the Chao1 estimator, and Recon v2.1 estimates of unobserved clonotypes were used to assess repertoire richness. Generation probabilities were computed with OLGA for all TCRbeta clonotypes obtained by the gDNA method from four donors. The table comes from immuneACCESS by way of TCRdb, which keeps in-frame sequences with V and J called. Part of the clones is missing from these tables; in studies checked, under half for an unresolved V gene and the rest for unknown reasons. V, J and clone size are taken as reported in that table, and D and trimming were inferred from the DNA itself. Counted in this sample were a few million clones; just under 95% of them appeared once. The leading ten clones occupy more than 1.5% of the sample.

The TCR was taken from a man between 18 and 35 years old in good health. Some clones in this sample may be carry-over from other donors' samples. The sequenced sample consisted of naive CD8+ T cells from PBMCs. The cell subset or site label corresponds to: CD45RA+CCR7+. The chain is encoded by TRBV28 joined to TRBJ2-3, and perhaps TRBD1 as D gene, on 5 matching bases. This receptor has the CDR3 CASSSRTNTDTQYF. The DNA is TGTGCCAGCAGTTCTCGGACAAACACAGATACGCAGTATTTT.